This TCR beta chain was obtained from a study of identical twins. TCRdb independently ran MiXCR on the 5' RACE reads; one entry per CDR3 protein. Of 500,000 or so distinct CDR3 sequences listed, more than 13% are singletons. V gave up 7 bases and J gave up 1 base; unmatched junction bases: 5. CDR1 and CDR2 (germline): MDHEN, SYDVKM. The CDR3 runs 16 residues. These data are also associated with another study on yellow fever vaccine responses in identical twins.

The sequence came from a woman in her late teens or twenties in good health. This chain connects TRBV28 to TRBJ2-2, with 11 bases lining up with TRBD2. The sequencing input was CD4+ T cells sorted from blood. The CDR3 here is CASNLLAGVNTGELFF. In DNA form, the CDR3 reads TGTGCCAGCAATCTACTAGCGGGAGTGAACACCGGGGAGCTGTTTTTT.